These 10 T cell receptor beta chains were sequenced from one sample in a study of PD-1 blockade in classical Hodgkin lymphoma. Data came from immunoSEQ multiplex PCR; TCRdb stores just in-frame clones and leaves some out. The table records just under 30,000 clones, 85% of them present only once. There was relapse after autologous stem cell transplantation in every patient, and there was variation in brentuximab vedotin exposure. Thawed PBMCs yielded CD4+ T cells through magnetic negative selection. Sequenced here: CD4+ T cells from blood, sampled at baseline. These receptors were taken from a human donor with classical Hodgkin lymphoma.

This clone was seen a handful of times. An end of the junction differs from the germline gene, which may be a read error. The chain employs TRBV18 and TRBJ2-7; 7 positions match TRBD2. The CDR3 length is 15 residues. Germline V CDR1 and CDR2: KGHSH, LQKENI. CDR3 sequence (DNA): TGTGCCAGCTCTCCACGGCTAGCGGTTTACTACGAGCAGTACTTC. Translation: CASSPRLAVYYEQYF. The entire variable domain, with the rest obtained from reference TRBV18 and TRBJ2-7, is as follows: NAGVMQNPRHLVRRRGQEARLRCSPMKGHSHVYWYRQLPEEGLKFMVYLQKENIIDESGMPKERFSAEFPKEGPSILRIQQVVRGDSAAYFCASSPRLAVYYEQYFGPGTRLTVT.

This clone was found once. This chain connects TRBV7-2 to TRBJ2-1; no clear D. In germline, CDR1 is SGHTA, CDR2 FQGNSA. The CDR3 consists of 16 residues. V lost 1 base, J lost 7 bases, and 17 bases lay in between. CDR3 residues: CASSLEPAAPENEQFF. CDR3 bases: TGTGCCAGCAGCTTAGAGCCCGCCGCTCCCGAAAATGAGCAGTTCTTC.

The chain couples TRBV10-2 to TRBJ2-1; possible D gene TRBD2, 6 bases. This CDR3 is 16 amino acids long. The germline V gene encodes CDR1 WSHSY and CDR2 SAAADI. V lost 3 bases and J 8 bases, leaving 20 bases between the germline ends. The CDR3 DNA sequence: TGCGCCAGCAGTGACCCCATTGGGGCGGGAACAGATGAGCAGTTCTTC. Protein sequence: CASSDPIGAGTDEQFF.

In this sample, this clone turned up once. The gene calls are TRBV2 and TRBJ2-3; 7 nucleotides align to TRBD2. V gave up 4 bases and J gave up 6 bases; unmatched junction bases: 10. Germline V gene data show CDR1 as SNHLY and CDR2 as FYNNEI. The CDR3 totals 15 residues. The CDR3 is CASSGRGMGGDTQYF. DNA for the CDR3: TGTGCCAGCAGTGGGCGGGGGATGGGGGGTGATACGCAGTATTTT.

The chain links TRBV27 to TRBJ2-1; D is uncertain. Trimming removed 6 bases at V and 7 bases at J, with 13 bases between. CDR3 length: 13 amino acids. The germline CDR1 and CDR2 sequences are MNHEY and SMNVEV (reference sequence). The CDR3 sequence is CASSWTFGNEQFF. CDR3 nucleotides: TGTGCCAGCAGCTGGACGTTTGGAAATGAGCAGTTCTTC.

V and J are TRBV30 and TRBJ1-1; D unresolved. Trimming stripped 3 bases from V and 6 bases from J, with 14 bases between. This CDR3 spans 13 amino acids. The germline gives CDR1 GTSNPN, CDR2 SVGIG (reference sequence). The CDR3 loop is CAWRDGRRPEAFF. Written as DNA, the CDR3 is TGTGCCTGGAGGGACGGTAGGAGGCCTGAAGCTTTCTTT.

The chain joins TRBV5-1 to TRBJ1-3; D is possibly TRBD1 (5 bases). CDR1 is SGHRS and CDR2 is YFSETQ in the germline V gene. Between the trimmed V and J ends, which lost 6 bases and 4 bases, there was a span of 23 bases. The CDR3 contains 17 residues. The CDR3 nucleotides read TGCGCCAGCAAAACGCGGCCGGGACTGAGATTCGGAAACACCATATATTTT. The encoded protein is CASKTRPGLRFGNTIYF.

The chain is built from TRBV30 and TRBJ2-5; D not resolved. Germline CDR1 and CDR2: GTSNPN and SVGIG (reference sequence). CDR3 size: 13 residues. The germline V and J ends were trimmed by 0 bases and 4 bases, with 9 bases remaining between them. In DNA form, the CDR3 reads TGTGCCTGGAGTGTACAACCCGGAGAGACCCAGTACTTC. Its protein is CAWSVQPGETQYF.

The gene calls are TRBV11-2 and TRBJ1-2; D not resolved. CDR3 length: 14 residues. Germline CDR1 and CDR2: SGHAT and FQNNGV. Trimming stripped 0 bases from V and 2 bases from J, with 7 bases between. CDR3 region: CASSLDLRNYGYTF. The DNA for the CDR3 is TGTGCCAGCAGCTTAGATCTACGGAACTATGGCTACACCTTC.

The J gene is TRBJ1-2, the V gene TRBV27, with 9 nucleotides matching TRBD1. The CDR3 totals 15 residues. Per the germline V gene, CDR1 is MNHEY and CDR2 is SMNVEV (reference sequence). The V gene end was trimmed by 4 bases and the J gene end by 7 bases; junction bases not matched to a gene: 10. The CDR3 DNA is TGTGCCAGCAGTTCCGAGACAGGGGGAAGGGGTGGCTACACCTTC. This translates into CASSSETGGRGGYTF.